This T cell receptor (beta chain) was sequenced during a study of cytomegalovirus exposure and HLA in healthy donors. This CDR3 region has 20 residues. Germline trimming cut 3 bases from V and 2 bases from J; bases unmatched to any gene: 18. Per germline, CDR1 LNHDA and CDR2 SQIVND (reference sequence). In regard to this clone: Its antigen is unknown.

Study-wide points: A few V segments could not be told apart, such as TRBV6-2 and TRBV6-3, and were left out. Later analysis showed most CMV-associated TCR beta chains appearing HLA-restricted.

Both 60 Vbeta primers and 13 Jbeta primers went into the PCR. TCRdb's table, derived via immunoSEQ multiplex PCR, lists solely in-frame clones and lacks some. The sample contains fewer than 120,000 clones, roughly three quarters of which appear only once. V usage is TRBV19 and J usage is TRBJ2-3, with 9 positions matching TRBD2. Material: PBMCs. The sequence came from a man aged 25-45 years in good health and CMV-seropositive. The CDR3, as DNA: TGTGCCAGTAGTATGATCTTAGCGGGGGCGCGCCGACAGATCACAGATACGCAGTATTTT. Its translation: CASSMILAGARRQITDTQYF.